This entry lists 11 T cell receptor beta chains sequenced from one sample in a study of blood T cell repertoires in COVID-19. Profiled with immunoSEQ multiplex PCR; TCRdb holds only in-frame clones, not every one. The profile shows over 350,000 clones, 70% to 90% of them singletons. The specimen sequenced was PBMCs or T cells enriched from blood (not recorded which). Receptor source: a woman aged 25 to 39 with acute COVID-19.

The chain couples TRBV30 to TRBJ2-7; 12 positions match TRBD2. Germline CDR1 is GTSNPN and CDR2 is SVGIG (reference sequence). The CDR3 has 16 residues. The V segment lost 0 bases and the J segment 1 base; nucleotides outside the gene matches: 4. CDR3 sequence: CAWSVAGLAGSYEQYF. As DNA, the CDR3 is TGTGCCTGGAGTGTCGCTGGACTAGCGGGGTCCTACGAGCAGTACTTC.

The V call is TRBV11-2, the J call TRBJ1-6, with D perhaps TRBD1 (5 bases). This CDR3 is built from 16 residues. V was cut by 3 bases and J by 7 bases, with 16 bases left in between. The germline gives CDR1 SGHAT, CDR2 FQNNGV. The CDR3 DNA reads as TGTGCCAGCAGCTTTTTACCGGGACTGCTAAATTCACCCCTCCACTTT. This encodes CASSFLPGLLNSPLHF.

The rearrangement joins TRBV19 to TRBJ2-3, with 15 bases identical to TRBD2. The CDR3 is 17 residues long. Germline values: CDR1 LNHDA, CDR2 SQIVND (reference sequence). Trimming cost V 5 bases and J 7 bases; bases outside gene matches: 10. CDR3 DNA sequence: TGTGCCAGTAGTTTTGGACTAGCGGGGGGGCTCACGAATACGCAGTATTTT. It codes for CASSFGLAGGLTNTQYF.

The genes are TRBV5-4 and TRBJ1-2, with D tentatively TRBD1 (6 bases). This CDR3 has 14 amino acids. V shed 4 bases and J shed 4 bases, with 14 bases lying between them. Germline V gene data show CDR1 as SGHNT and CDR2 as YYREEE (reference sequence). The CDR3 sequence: CASSQPDSPYGYTF. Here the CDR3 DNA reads TGTGCCAGCAGCCAACCGGACAGTCCCTATGGCTACACCTTC.

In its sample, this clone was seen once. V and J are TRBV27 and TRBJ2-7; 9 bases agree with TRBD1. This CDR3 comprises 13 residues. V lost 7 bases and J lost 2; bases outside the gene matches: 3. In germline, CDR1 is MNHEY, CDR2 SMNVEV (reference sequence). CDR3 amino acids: CASTDRGTYEQYF. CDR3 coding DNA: TGTGCCAGCACAGACAGGGGGACCTACGAGCAGTACTTC.

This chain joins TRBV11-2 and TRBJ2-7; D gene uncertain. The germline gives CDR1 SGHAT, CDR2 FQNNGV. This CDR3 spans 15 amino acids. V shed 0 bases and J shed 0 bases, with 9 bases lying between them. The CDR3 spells CASSLDLGLSYEQYF. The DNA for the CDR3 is TGTGCCAGCAGCTTAGATCTTGGCCTCTCCTACGAGCAGTACTTC.

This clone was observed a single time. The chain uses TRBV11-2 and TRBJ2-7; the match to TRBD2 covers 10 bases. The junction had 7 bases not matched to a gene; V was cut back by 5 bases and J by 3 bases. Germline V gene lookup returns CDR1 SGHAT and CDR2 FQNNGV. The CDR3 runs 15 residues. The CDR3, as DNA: TGTGCCAGCAGCCCGTGGACTAGCGGAGGCTACGAGCAGTACTTC. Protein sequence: CASSPWTSGGYEQYF.

CDR3 coding DNA: TGTGCCAGCAGTCCACCCTTCAGGGTCACAGATACGCAGTATTTT. Protein product: CASSPPFRVTDTQYF. The chain is built from TRBV6-2 or TRBV6-3 and TRBJ2-3; weak D call: TRBD1 (5 bases). The CDR3 contains 15 residues. Per the germline V gene, CDR1 is MNHEY and CDR2 is SVGEGT. The ends were cut back, 5 bases at V and 2 bases at J, with 14 bases in the middle.

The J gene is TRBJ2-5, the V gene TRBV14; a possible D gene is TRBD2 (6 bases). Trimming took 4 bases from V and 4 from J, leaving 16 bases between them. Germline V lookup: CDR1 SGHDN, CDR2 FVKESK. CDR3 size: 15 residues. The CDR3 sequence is CASSPMEGFGETQYF. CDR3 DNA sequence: TGTGCCAGCAGCCCCATGGAGGGGTTTGGAGAGACCCAGTACTTC.

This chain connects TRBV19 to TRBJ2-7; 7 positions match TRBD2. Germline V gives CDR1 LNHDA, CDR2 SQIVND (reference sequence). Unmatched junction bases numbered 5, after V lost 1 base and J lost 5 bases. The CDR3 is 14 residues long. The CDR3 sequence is CASSIGGGEDEQYF. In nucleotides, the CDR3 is TGTGCCAGTAGTATAGGGGGGGGAGAAGACGAGCAGTACTTC.

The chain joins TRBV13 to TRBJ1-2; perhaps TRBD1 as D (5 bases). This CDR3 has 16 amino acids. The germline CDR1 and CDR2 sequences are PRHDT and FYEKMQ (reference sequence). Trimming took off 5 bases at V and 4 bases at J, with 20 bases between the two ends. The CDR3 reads CASSRGAELTPYGYTF. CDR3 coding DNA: TGTGCCAGCAGCCGCGGGGCAGAGCTTACCCCCTATGGCTACACCTTC. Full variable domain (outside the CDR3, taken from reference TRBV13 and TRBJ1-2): AAGVIQSPRHLIKEKRETATLKCYPIPRHDTVYWYQQGPGQDPQFLISFYEKMQSDKGSIPDRFSAQQFSDYHSELNMSSLELGDSALYFCASSRGAELTPYGYTFGSGTRLTVV.